The TCR beta chain described here comes from a study of T cells after yellow fever vaccination. 5'RACE template switching generated TCR cDNA, adding a universal primer site and UMIs. Via MiXCR, TCRdb re-called the 5' RACE reads, giving one row per CDR3 protein. The sample records about 300,000 distinct CDR3 sequences, around 8.6% being singletons. Source: CD4+ T cells sorted from PBMCs, taken 5 days after the yellow fever booster vaccination. This TCR came from a man in his late teens or twenties who received the YFV17D yellow fever vaccine.

In nucleotides, the CDR3 is TGTGCCAGCAGATCCTCCACCAGCTACGAGCAGTACGTC. Protein product: CASRSSTSYEQYV. The rearrangement joins TRBV28 to TRBJ2-7; D remains ambiguous. The CDR3 has 13 amino acids. Germline V gives CDR1 MDHEN, CDR2 SYDVKM. V lost 6 bases and J lost 3, with 12 bases in between.